This T cell receptor beta chain was profiled in a study of blood T cell repertoires in COVID-19. Study summary: Specimens from acute and convalescent COVID-19 originated in the United States, Italy and Spain. The cDNA or gDNA used as material had been derived from T cells, B-cell-depleted T cells, or PBMCs.

This clone was picked up one time. Participants spanned ages about 18 to 90 years and resided in about two dozen US areas. Per the original methods: How many nucleated cells were present was estimated from reference gene primer amplification. The protocol was immunoSEQ multiplex PCR, while the TCRdb copy is restricted to in-frame clones and leaves out a portion. V, J and clone size are those of that table, while D and trimming were read from the DNA. The sample consists of roughly 200,000 clones, roughly 87% of them appearing once. CDR1 is LGHNT and CDR2 is FRNRAP in the germline V gene. V gave up 5 bases and J gave up 5 bases, with 10 bases separating them. This CDR3 has 12 amino acids.

The material sequenced was PBMCs or T cells enriched from blood (not recorded which). This TCR came from a middle-aged woman with acute COVID-19. This chain uses TRBV12-5 with TRBJ2-7; no definite D call. CDR3 nucleotide sequence: TGTGCTAGTGGTATCCCTAGAGACGAGCAGTACTTC. Translated: CASGIPRDEQYF.